Listed below are T cell receptor beta chains from one sample, sequenced in a study of T cells in Graves' hyperthyroidism and ophthalmopathy. A single record per CDR3 protein comes from TCRdb applying MiXCR to the multiplex PCR reads. The repertoire has 300,000 to 400,000 distinct CDR3 sequences, less than 20% of them found once; the top ten carry roughly two fifths. The sequencing sample was made of blood. These receptors were collected from a man aged 18 to 29 with Graves' ophthalmopathy. CDR3s leave out the opening cysteine and the closing phenylalanine or tryptophan.

v_call	j_call	cdr3_aa
TRBV20-1	TRBJ1-5	SAKDSSNQPQH
TRBV29-1	TRBJ1-2	SAQGFGTETNYGYT
TRBV10-3	TRBJ1-1	AISEGRTEAF
TRBV28	TRBJ2-1	ASSPGGGFNEQF
TRBV20-1	TRBJ1-1	SARGGVGRGTEAF
TRBV6-1	TRBJ2-1	ASSPSATSSYNEQF
TRBV18	TRBJ1-1	ASSPASLDTEAF
TRBV5-1	TRBJ2-1	ASSGLPGTSGFNEQF
TRBV7-9	TRBJ2-3	ASSRDSSGGDPDTQY
TRBV11-2	TRBJ1-1	ASSVVRGGRNTEAF
TRBV27	TRBJ2-7	ASSLDPLAYEQY
TRBV27	TRBJ2-2	ASSLSGTANTGELF
TRBV6-1	TRBJ2-2	ATPGIGGFRTGELF
TRBV28	TRBJ1-5	ASSFKVAGGLLQYGNQPQH
TRBV11-2	TRBJ2-5	ASSLRTDSETQY
TRBV5-6	TRBJ2-2	ASSWGGPNTGELF
TRBV11-2	TRBJ2-2	ASSLERRGANTGELF
TRBV9	TRBJ1-3	ASSASQGAGHTIY
TRBV18	TRBJ2-7	ASSPSDRPSYEQY
TRBV9	TRBJ1-1	ASSVVGAPDTEAF
TRBV10-3	TRBJ2-3	AISGTGRTDTQY
TRBV2	TRBJ2-7	ASGLSPKAYEQY
TRBV12-3/TRBV12-4	TRBJ2-5	ASSGLGLQETQY
TRBV10-2	TRBJ1-2	ASIGTGTFAGYT
TRBV7-9	TRBJ2-1	ASSLGPAGEQF
TRBV28	TRBJ2-7	ASRPPGQGSHEQY
TRBV5-1	TRBJ1-3	ASSLNPLDTIY
TRBV7-6	TRBJ1-2	ASSLVGGLSTDRDGYT
TRBV10-3	TRBJ2-1	AISEGTSGVYNEQF
TRBV7-9	TRBJ2-7	ASSLGRADYEQY
TRBV11-2	TRBJ2-3	ASSEQRFSTDTQY
TRBV2	TRBJ1-4	ANSDKGSAKLF
TRBV7-9	TRBJ1-2	ASSYAEAGYT
TRBV7-8	TRBJ1-3	ASSLAVTENTIY
TRBV4-2	TRBJ2-7	ASNSGGKREQY
TRBV5-1	TRBJ2-2	ASSALPSGVNTGELF
TRBV4-1	TRBJ2-3	ASSRIAGANTDTQY
TRBV7-3	TRBJ1-6	ASSLSGTEVSPLH
TRBV5-1	TRBJ2-3	ASSPASGASTDTQY
TRBV3-1	TRBJ1-1	ASRAGRSRGAAF
TRBV2	TRBJ1-5	ASSEKWPNQPQH
TRBV10-2	TRBJ1-3	ASKPGSGNTIY
TRBV28	TRBJ1-2	ASSPRNLPYGYT
TRBV20-1	TRBJ1-5	SAPGQGDQPQH